Described below is a single T cell receptor beta chain sequence and its context. This clonotype was seen only once. Its recognized antigen is unknown. Base quality data are lacking; no much larger clone is found one base away. Evidence from a single read is weak. The sample comes from a study of T cell repertoires in cytomegalovirus infection (dated by TCRdb to the late 2010s). For the wider study: Donor HLA type was relevant to the analysis, because carriage of CMV infection together with the matching HLA type was indicated by public TCR beta signatures. Broader findings and caveats from the paper: The ex vivo response was dominated by HLA-C-restricted CMV-specific TCR beta clonotypes, which also provided the single most frequent clonotype in two of eight donors. In both this cohort and an independent 352-donor cohort, the cumulative frequency of public TCR beta family members distinguished carriers of CMV infection plus the relevant HLA type.

Per the germline V gene (reference sequence), LGHDT is the CDR1 and YNNKEL is the CDR2. A distance of 14 bases separates the germline ends of V and J, which lose 4 bases and 7 bases respectively. From the cysteine up to the phenylalanine, the CDR3 has a length of 13 residues. Of all the DNA, just the CDR3 is kept, 39 bases in frame from base 1. The sequencing machine was an Illumina HiSeq 1500. TCRdb trimmed the raw reads at Q25, called clones with MiXCR and kept productive beta chains. For every CDR3 protein sequence, its rows merge into one entry that carries the most common genes and DNA. Counted in this sample were about 100,000 distinct CDR3 sequences; under 25% of them appeared once. The ten largest account for approximately 40% of the sample.

What was sequenced was CD8+ T cells from PBMCs. This chain joins TRBV3-1 to TRBJ2-7; the D gene is perhaps TRBD2, from 6 matching bases. The TCR was taken from a human donor in good health (CMV status not recorded). Some clones in this sample may be carry-over from other donors' samples. The CDR3 protein: CASSPESAGEQYF. Read as DNA, the sequence is TGTGCCAGCAGCCCCGAGTCGGCGGGAGAGCAGTACTTC.